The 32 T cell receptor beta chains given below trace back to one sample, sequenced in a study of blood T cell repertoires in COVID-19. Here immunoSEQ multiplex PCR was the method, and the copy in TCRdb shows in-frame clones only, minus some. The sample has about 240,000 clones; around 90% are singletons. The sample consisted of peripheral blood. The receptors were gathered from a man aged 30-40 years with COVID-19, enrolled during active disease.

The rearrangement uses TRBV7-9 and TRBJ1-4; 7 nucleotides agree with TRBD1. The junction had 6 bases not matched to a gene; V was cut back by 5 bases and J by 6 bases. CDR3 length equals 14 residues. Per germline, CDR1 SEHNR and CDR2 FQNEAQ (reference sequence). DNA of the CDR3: TGTGCCAGCAGCCAGCAGGGGGTGCATGAAAAACTGTTTTTT. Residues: CASSQQGVHEKLFF.

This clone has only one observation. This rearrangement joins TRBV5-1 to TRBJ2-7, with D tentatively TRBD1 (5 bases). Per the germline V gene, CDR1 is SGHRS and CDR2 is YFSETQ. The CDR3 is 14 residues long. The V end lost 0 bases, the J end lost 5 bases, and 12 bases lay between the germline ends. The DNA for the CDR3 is TGCGCCAGCAGCTTGGTTGTCAGGGCGGACGAGCAGTACTTC. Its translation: CASSLVVRADEQYF.

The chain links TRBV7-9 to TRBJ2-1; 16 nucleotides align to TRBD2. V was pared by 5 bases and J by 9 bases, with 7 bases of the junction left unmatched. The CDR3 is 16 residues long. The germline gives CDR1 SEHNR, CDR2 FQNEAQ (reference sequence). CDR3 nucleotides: TGTGCCAGCAGCCCCCCCGGGACTAGCGGGGGGGGTGAGCAGTTCTTC. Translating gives CASSPPGTSGGGEQFF.

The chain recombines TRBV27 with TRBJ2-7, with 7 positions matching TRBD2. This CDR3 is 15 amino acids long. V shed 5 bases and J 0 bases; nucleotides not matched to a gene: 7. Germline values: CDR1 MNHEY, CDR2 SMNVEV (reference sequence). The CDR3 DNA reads TGTGCCAGCAGTCTAAGCGGGGAATCCTCCTACGAGCAGTACTTC. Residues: CASSLSGESSYEQYF.

The CDR3 protein is CASSLGHRGTDTQYF. The CDR3 DNA reads TGTGCCAGCAGCTTAGGGCACAGGGGCACAGATACGCAGTATTTT. This chain uses TRBV11-2 with TRBJ2-3, with D perhaps TRBD1 (6 bases). The CDR3 contains 15 residues. The V gene lost 1 base and the J gene lost 1 base, with 9 bases spanning the gap. Germline-derived CDR1 and CDR2 are SGHAT and FQNNGV.

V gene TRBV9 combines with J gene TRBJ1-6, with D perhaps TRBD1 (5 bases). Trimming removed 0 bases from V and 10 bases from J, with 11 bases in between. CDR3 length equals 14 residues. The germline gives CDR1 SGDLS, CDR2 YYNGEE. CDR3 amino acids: CASSVEGTGSPLHF. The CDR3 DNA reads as TGTGCCAGCAGCGTAGAGGGTACAGGATCACCCCTCCACTTT.

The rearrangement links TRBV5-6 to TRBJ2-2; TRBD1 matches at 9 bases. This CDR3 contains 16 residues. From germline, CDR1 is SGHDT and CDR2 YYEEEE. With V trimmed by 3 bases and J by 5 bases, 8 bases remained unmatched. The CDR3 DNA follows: TGTGCCAGCAGCTCTATCGGGACAGGGAGTACCGGGGAGCTGTTTTTT. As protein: CASSSIGTGSTGELFF. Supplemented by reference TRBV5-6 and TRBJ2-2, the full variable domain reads DAGVTQSPTHLIKTRGQQVTLRCSPKSGHDTVSWYQQALGQGPQFIFQYYEEEERQRGNFPDRFSGHQFPNYSSELNVNALLLGDSALYLCASSSIGTGSTGELFFGEGSRLTVL.

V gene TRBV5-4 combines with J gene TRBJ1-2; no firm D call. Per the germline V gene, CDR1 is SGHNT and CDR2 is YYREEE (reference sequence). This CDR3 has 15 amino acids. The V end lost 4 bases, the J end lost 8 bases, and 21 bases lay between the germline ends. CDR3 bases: TGTGCCAGCAGCCTCATCAGCGGACCCTCCAGCGGCTACACCTTC. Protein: CASSLISGPSSGYTF.

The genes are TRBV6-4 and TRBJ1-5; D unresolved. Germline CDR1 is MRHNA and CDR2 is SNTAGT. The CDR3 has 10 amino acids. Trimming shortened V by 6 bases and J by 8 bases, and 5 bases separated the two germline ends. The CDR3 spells CASSREPQHF. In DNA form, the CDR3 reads TGTGCCAGCAGCCGAGAGCCCCAGCATTTT.

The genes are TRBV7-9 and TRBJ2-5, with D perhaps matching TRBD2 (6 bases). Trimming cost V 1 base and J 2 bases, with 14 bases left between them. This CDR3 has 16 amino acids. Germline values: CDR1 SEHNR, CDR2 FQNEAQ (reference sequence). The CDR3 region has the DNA TGTGCCAGCAGCTTAGGAGGGCTGGGAGGTCAAGAGACCCAGTACTTC. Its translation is CASSLGGLGGQETQYF.

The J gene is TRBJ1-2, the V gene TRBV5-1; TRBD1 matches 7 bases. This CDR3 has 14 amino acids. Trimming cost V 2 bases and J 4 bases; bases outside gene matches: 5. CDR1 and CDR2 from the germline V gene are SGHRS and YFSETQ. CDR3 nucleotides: TGCGCCAGCAGCTTAGGGACAGAGGGCTATGGCTACACCTTC. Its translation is CASSLGTEGYGYTF.

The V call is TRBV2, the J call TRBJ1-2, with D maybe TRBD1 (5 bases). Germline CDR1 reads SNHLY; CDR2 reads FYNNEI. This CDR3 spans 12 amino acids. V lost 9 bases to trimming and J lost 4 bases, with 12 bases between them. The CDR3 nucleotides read TGTGCCAGGGGGCAGGAGCCCTATGGCTACACCTTC. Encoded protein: CARGQEPYGYTF.

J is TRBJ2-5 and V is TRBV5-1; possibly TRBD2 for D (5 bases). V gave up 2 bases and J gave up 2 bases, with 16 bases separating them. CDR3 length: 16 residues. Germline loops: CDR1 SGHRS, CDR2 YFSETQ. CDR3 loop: CASSFRASPNQETQYF. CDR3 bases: TGCGCCAGCAGCTTCCGGGCTAGCCCCAATCAAGAGACCCAGTACTTC.

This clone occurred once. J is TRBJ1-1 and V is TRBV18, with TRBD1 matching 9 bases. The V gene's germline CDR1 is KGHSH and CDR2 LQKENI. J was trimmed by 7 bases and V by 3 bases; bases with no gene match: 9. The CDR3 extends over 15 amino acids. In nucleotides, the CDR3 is TGTGCCAGCTCACCGATACCGGGACAGGGATTTGAAGCTTTCTTT. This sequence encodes CASSPIPGQGFEAFF.

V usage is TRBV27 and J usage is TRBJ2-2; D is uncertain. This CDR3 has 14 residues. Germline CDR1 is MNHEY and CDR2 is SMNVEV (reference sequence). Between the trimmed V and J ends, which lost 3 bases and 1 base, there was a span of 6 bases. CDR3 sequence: CASSFSGNTGELFF. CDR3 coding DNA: TGTGCCAGCAGTTTTTCGGGGAACACCGGGGAGCTGTTTTTT.

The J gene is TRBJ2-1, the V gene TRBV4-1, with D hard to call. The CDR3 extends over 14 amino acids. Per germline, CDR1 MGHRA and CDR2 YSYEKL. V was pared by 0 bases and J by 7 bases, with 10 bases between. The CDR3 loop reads CASSQEGLGNEQFF. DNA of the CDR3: TGCGCCAGCAGCCAAGAAGGCCTCGGGAATGAGCAGTTCTTC.

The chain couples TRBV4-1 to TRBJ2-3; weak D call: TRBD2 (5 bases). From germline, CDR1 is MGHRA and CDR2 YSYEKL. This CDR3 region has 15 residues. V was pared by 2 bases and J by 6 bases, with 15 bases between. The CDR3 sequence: CASSQFTSSLDTQYF. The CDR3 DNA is TGCGCCAGCAGCCAATTTACGTCTAGCTTGGATACGCAGTATTTT.

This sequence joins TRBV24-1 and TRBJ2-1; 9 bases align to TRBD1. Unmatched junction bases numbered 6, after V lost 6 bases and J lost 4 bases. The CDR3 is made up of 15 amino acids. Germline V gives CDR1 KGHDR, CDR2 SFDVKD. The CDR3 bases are TGTGCCACCAGTACAGGGACAGGGTTATACAATGAGCAGTTCTTC. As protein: CATSTGTGLYNEQFF.

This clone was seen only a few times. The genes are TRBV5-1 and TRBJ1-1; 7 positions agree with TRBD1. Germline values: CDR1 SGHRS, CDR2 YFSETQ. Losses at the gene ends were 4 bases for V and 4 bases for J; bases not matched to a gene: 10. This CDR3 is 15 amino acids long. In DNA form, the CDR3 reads TGCGCCAGCAGCCCAAACGGACAGGTCGGCACTGAAGCTTTCTTT. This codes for CASSPNGQVGTEAFF.

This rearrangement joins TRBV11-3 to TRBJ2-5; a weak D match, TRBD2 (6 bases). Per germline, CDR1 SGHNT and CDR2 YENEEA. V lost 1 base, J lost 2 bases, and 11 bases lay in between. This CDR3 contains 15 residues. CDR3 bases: TGTGCCAGCAGCTTAGGATTGGGGGGACAAGAGACCCAGTACTTC. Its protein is CASSLGLGGQETQYF.

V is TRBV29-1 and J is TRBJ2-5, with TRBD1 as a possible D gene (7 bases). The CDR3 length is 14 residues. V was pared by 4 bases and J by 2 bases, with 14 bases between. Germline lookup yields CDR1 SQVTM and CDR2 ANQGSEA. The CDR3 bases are TGCAGCGTTGTAAGGCAGGGGGGACAAGAGACCCAGTACTTC. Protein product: CSVVRQGGQETQYF.

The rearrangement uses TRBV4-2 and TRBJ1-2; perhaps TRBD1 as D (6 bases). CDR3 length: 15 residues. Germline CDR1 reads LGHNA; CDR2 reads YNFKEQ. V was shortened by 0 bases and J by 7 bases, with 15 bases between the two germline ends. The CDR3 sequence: CASSQDAEGGGGYTF. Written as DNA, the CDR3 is TGTGCCAGCAGCCAAGATGCGGAGGGAGGGGGTGGCTACACCTTC.

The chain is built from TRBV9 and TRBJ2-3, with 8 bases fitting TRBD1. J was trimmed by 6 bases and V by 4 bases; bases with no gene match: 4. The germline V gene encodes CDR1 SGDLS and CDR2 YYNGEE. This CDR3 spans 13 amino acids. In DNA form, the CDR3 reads TGTGCCAGCAGCAATGGACAGGGCGATACGCAGTATTTT. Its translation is CASSNGQGDTQYF.

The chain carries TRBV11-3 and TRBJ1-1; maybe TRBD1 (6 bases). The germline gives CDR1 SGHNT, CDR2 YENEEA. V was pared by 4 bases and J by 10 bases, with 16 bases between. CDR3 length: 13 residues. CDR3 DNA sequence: TGTGCCAGCAGCTCAACTACAGGGATGGCAGCTTTCTTT. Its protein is CASSSTTGMAAFF. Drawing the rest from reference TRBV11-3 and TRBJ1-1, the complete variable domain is EAGVVQSPRYKIIEKKQPVAFWCNPISGHNTLYWYLQNLGQGPELLIRYENEEAVDDSQLPKDRFSAERLKGVDSTLKIQPAELGDSAVYLCASSSTTGMAAFFGQGTRLTVV.

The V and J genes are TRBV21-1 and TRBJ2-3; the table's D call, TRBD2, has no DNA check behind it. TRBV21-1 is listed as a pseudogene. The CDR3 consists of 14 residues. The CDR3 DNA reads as TGTGCCAGCAGCCCAACTAGCGGCGGTAATACGCAGTATTTT. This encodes CASSPTSGGNTQYF.

The CDR3, as DNA: TGTGCCAGCAGCGCCCAAAGCGGGGAGCGCTACAATGAGCAGTTCTTC. It encodes CASSAQSGERYNEQFF. The chain uses TRBV5-6 and TRBJ2-1; 7 nucleotides line up with TRBD2. Trimming removed 4 bases from V and 3 bases from J; junction bases left unmatched: 10. In germline, CDR1 is SGHDT, CDR2 YYEEEE. The CDR3 length is 16 residues.

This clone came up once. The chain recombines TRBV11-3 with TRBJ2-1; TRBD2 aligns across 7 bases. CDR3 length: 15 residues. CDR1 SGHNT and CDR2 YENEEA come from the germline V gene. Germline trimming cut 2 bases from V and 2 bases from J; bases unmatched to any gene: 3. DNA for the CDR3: TGTGCCAGCAGCTTACGCGGGGGTCCCTACAATGAGCAGTTCTTC. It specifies CASSLRGGPYNEQFF.

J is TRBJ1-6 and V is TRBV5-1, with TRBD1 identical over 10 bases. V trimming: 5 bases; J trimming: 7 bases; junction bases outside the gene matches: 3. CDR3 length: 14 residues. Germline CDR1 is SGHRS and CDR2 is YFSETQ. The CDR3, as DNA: TGCGCCAGCAGGGGACAGGGGAAAAATTCACCCCTCCACTTT. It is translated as CASRGQGKNSPLHF.

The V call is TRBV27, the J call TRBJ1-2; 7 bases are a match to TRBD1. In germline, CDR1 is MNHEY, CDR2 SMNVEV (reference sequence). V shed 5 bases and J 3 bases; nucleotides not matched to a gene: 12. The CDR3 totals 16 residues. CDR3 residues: CASSPRIDRVYYGYTF. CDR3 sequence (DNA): TGTGCCAGCAGTCCTCGGATCGACAGGGTTTACTATGGCTACACCTTC.

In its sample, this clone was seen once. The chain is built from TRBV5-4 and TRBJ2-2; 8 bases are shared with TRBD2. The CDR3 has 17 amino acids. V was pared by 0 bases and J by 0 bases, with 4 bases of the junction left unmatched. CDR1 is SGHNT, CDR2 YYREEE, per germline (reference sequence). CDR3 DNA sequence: TGTGCCAGCAGCTTGGATGCGGGGGGCTCGAACACCGGGGAGCTGTTTTTT. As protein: CASSLDAGGSNTGELFF.

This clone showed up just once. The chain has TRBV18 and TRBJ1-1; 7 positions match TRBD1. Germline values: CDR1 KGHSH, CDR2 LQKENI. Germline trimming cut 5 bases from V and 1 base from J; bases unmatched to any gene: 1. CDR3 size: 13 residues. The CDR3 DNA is TGTGCCAGCTCAGGGACAGCGAACACTGAAGCTTTCTTT. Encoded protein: CASSGTANTEAFF.

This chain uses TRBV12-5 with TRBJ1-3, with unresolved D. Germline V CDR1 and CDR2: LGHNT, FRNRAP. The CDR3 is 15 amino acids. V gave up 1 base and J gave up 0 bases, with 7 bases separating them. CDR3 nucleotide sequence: TGTGCTAGTGGTTTGGAACAGAGCTCTGGAAACACCATATATTTT. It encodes CASGLEQSSGNTIYF.